This T cell receptor (beta chain) is drawn from a study of shared clonotypes between healthy human individuals. Assay used: immunoSEQ multiplex PCR; TCRdb lists only in-frame clones, some missing. Seen here are 2.5 million or so clones, around nine tenths observed once, and the top ten hold over 0.12%. Germline lookup yields CDR1 SGHDN and CDR2 FVKESK. V lost 0 bases and J lost 4; bases outside the gene matches: 13. The CDR3 has 18 residues. This chain joins TRBV14 and TRBJ1-2; 8 nucleotides match TRBD1. What was sequenced was naive CD4+ T cells sorted from blood. Documented subset: CD45RA+ positively selected. This TCR was sampled from a man between 18 and 35 years old in good health. This CDR3 reads CASSQDGAGGPPIYGYTF. The CDR3, as DNA: TGTGCCAGCAGCCAAGATGGGGCAGGGGGCCCTCCTATCTATGGCTACACCTTC.